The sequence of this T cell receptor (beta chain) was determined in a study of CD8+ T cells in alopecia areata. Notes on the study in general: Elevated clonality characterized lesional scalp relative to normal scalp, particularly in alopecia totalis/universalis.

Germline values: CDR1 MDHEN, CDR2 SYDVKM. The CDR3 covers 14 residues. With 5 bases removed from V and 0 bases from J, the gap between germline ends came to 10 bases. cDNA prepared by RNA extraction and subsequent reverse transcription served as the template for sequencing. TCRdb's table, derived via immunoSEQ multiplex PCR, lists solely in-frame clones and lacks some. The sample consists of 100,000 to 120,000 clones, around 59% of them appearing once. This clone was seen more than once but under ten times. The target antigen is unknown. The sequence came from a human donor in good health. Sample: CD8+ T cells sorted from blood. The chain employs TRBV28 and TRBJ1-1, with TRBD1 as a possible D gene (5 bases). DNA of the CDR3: TGTGCCAGCAGTGACAGCGGAATGAACACTGAAGCTTTCTTT. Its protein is CASSDSGMNTEAFF.